The 15 T cell receptor beta chains below all came from one sample that was sequenced in a study of blood T cell repertoires in COVID-19. Sequencing was performed with immunoSEQ multiplex PCR; in TCRdb, only in-frame clones are kept and a portion is missing. In the table there are around 130,000 clones, about 90% of which are singletons. The sample taken for sequencing was peripheral blood. Receptor source: a woman aged 45-65 years who had recovered from COVID-19.

CDR3 residues: CASSRLGVDTQYF. The CDR3 DNA is TGTGCCAGCAGCCGACTAGGGGTAGATACGCAGTATTTT. The chain carries TRBV14 and TRBJ2-3; D is possibly TRBD2 (6 bases). This CDR3 contains 13 residues. Germline loops: CDR1 SGHDN, CDR2 FVKESK. Trimming took off 4 bases at V and 5 bases at J, with 10 bases between the two ends.

The chain combines TRBV5-4 with TRBJ2-2, with D perhaps TRBD1 (5 bases). CDR1 is SGHNT and CDR2 is YYREEE in the germline V gene (reference sequence). Trimming shortened V by 4 bases and J by 9 bases, and 13 bases separated the two germline ends. The CDR3 sequence is 13 residues long. DNA for the CDR3: TGTGCCAGCAGCGCTGATCAGGGCAGGGAGCTGTTTTTT. Protein sequence: CASSADQGRELFF.

In this sample, this clone turned up once. The chain couples TRBV5-4 to TRBJ2-7; tentative D call: TRBD2 (5 bases). Per germline, CDR1 SGHNT and CDR2 YYREEE (reference sequence). CDR3 size: 16 residues. Trimming removed 0 bases from V and 5 bases from J, with 18 bases in between. The CDR3 DNA is TGTGCCAGCAGCTTGGGGTTAGGGAGCATCTACGACGAGCAGTACTTC. Translated: CASSLGLGSIYDEQYF.

CDR3: CASSVFTGDFTDTQYF. The CDR3 coding sequence is TGTGCCAGCAGTGTTTTCACGGGGGACTTCACAGATACGCAGTATTTT. This chain connects TRBV6-1 to TRBJ2-3; maybe TRBD2 (6 bases). The CDR3 extends over 16 amino acids. Germline V gene lookup returns CDR1 MNHNS and CDR2 SASEGT. With 4 bases removed from V and 2 bases from J, the gap between germline ends came to 16 bases.

The gene calls are TRBV19 and TRBJ1-1, with D perhaps TRBD1 (6 bases). V was cut by 9 bases and J by 0 bases, with 14 bases left in between. This CDR3 is built from 14 residues. CDR1 and CDR2 from the germline V gene are LNHDA and SQIVND (reference sequence). CDR3 bases: TGTGCCAGCCGGCTGGACAGACTGAACACTGAAGCTTTCTTT. As protein: CASRLDRLNTEAFF.

This chain links TRBV6-2 or TRBV6-3 with TRBJ1-5; a weak D match, TRBD1 (5 bases). Trimming took 6 bases from V and 7 from J, leaving 13 bases between them. The CDR3 is made up of 13 amino acids. Germline V CDR1 and CDR2: MNHEY, SVGEGT. CDR3 nucleotides: TGTGCCAGCAGCTCTCAGGGTTGGCAGCCCCAGCATTTT. Protein: CASSSQGWQPQHF.

This clone showed up just once. J is TRBJ2-7 and V is TRBV6-6; 9 bases align to TRBD1. Germline V gene lookup returns CDR1 MNHNY and CDR2 SVGAGI (reference sequence). The V and J ends lost 7 bases and 1 base, in that order; junction bases with no gene match: 8. The length of the CDR3 is 15 residues. The CDR3 DNA is TGTGCCAGCACTGCAGTCGGGACAGGGTCCTACGAGCAGTACTTC. Translated, it gives CASTAVGTGSYEQYF.

V is TRBV18 and J is TRBJ2-5, with TRBD1 matching 9 bases. J lost 5 bases, V lost 5 bases, and 9 bases had no gene match. In germline, CDR1 is KGHSH, CDR2 LQKENI. The CDR3 contains 15 residues. This chain's CDR3 is CASSLQGARQETQYF. The CDR3 DNA is TGTGCCAGCTCATTACAGGGGGCGAGGCAGGAGACCCAGTACTTC.

This sequence joins TRBV6-5 and TRBJ1-1; 8 nucleotides match TRBD1. J gave up 8 bases and V 2 bases, and 7 bases lay outside the gene matches. CDR1 and CDR2 from the germline V gene are MNHEY and SVGAGI. The CDR3 extends over 14 amino acids. The CDR3 spells CASSYHPGQAEAFF. CDR3 nucleotides: TGTGCCAGCAGTTACCACCCGGGACAGGCGGAAGCTTTCTTT.

The genes are TRBV14 and TRBJ1-2, with 7 bases fitting TRBD1. The CDR3 has 15 amino acids. The V and J ends lost 1 base and 6 bases, in that order; junction bases with no gene match: 8. Germline values: CDR1 SGHDN, CDR2 FVKESK. The CDR3 loop is CASSQATTGLDGYTF. The CDR3 DNA sequence: TGTGCCAGCAGCCAAGCGACGACAGGGTTGGATGGCTACACCTTC. The full variable domain, with the rest looked up from reference TRBV14 and TRBJ1-2, is EAGVTQFPSHSVIEKGQTVTLRCDPISGHDNLYWYRRVMGKEIKFLLHFVKESKQDESGMPNNRFLAERTGGTYSTLKVQPAELEDSGVYFCASSQATTGLDGYTFGSGTRLTVV.

This chain's CDR3 is CASSVQQGSGAFF. CDR3 DNA sequence: TGTGCCAGTAGTGTCCAACAGGGGTCGGGAGCTTTCTTT. This chain joins TRBV19 and TRBJ1-1; 7 positions match TRBD1. Germline assignment: CDR1 LNHDA and CDR2 SQIVND (reference sequence). The CDR3 spans 13 residues. V was pared by 5 bases and J by 10 bases, with 10 bases of the junction left unmatched.

This sequence joins TRBV19 and TRBJ1-5; D unclear. The germline V gene has CDR1 LNHDA and CDR2 SQIVND (reference sequence). The germline V and J ends were trimmed by 6 bases and 2 bases, with 8 bases remaining between them. The CDR3 loop spans 13 amino acids. DNA for the CDR3: TGTGCCAGTAGCGACTGGGGCAATCAGCCCCAGCATTTT. This sequence encodes CASSDWGNQPQHF.

This chain connects TRBV3-1 (or the pseudogene TRBV3-2) to TRBJ2-1; D not resolved. Trimming removed 1 base at V and 0 bases at J, with 10 bases between. In germline, CDR1 is LGHDT, CDR2 YNNKEL (reference sequence). The CDR3 is 16 amino acids. The CDR3 protein is CASSQGQRSSYNEQFF. CDR3 coding DNA: TGTGCCAGCAGCCAAGGTCAGCGAAGCTCCTACAATGAGCAGTTCTTC.

The rearrangement joins TRBV30 to TRBJ1-2; D may be TRBD1 (6 bases). Per germline, CDR1 GTSNPN and CDR2 SVGIG (reference sequence). The CDR3 runs to 16 residues. Deletions cut 0 bases from V and 8 bases from J, with 22 bases between. The CDR3 here is CAWSVLGGQKSRGYTF. CDR3 sequence (DNA): TGTGCCTGGAGTGTACTGGGGGGGCAGAAAAGTAGAGGCTACACCTTC.

V and J are TRBV4-3 and TRBJ2-1, with 9 bases lining up with TRBD1. V dropped 0 bases and J dropped 8; count of bases not matched to a gene: 8. This CDR3 comprises 16 residues. The germline CDR1 and CDR2 sequences are LGHNA and YSLEER. The CDR3 sequence: CASSQDTGGWGDEQFF. DNA of the CDR3: TGCGCCAGCAGCCAAGATACAGGGGGCTGGGGGGATGAGCAGTTCTTC.